Presented here are 12 T cell receptor beta chains from one specimen sequenced in a study of T cell repertoires in cytomegalovirus infection. TCRdb itself ran the reads through MiXCR, one entry per CDR3 protein. The table has 510,000 or so distinct CDR3 sequences, around a quarter seen once. Sequences were obtained from PBMCs. Receptors originate from a human donor in good health (CMV status not recorded). Some clones in this sample may be carry-over from other donors' samples.

J is TRBJ2-5 and V is TRBV7-2, with D perhaps TRBD2 (5 bases). The CDR3 is made up of 13 amino acids. Germline V gene data show CDR1 as SGHTA and CDR2 as FQGNSA. V shed 3 bases and J shed 7 bases, with 12 bases lying between them. The CDR3 loop reads CASSFGLSGTQYF. The CDR3 DNA follows: TGTGCCAGCAGCTTCGGACTTTCGGGGACCCAGTACTTC.

This clonotype was recorded many times. One junction end does not reproduce the germline sequence, and a read error may be involved. V and J are TRBV5-1 and TRBJ2-3, with a possible D match to TRBD2 (5 bases). CDR1 is SGHRS, CDR2 YFSETQ, per germline. The CDR3 totals 12 residues. The CDR3 loop is CASSLEGDTQYF. For the CDR3, the DNA is TGTGCCAGCAGCTTAGAGGGAGATACGCAGTATTTT.

This clonotype was observed a handful of times. V and J are TRBV12-5 and TRBJ2-2; D is ambiguous. This CDR3 is built from 14 residues. Trimming took 4 bases from V and 4 from J, leaving 10 bases between them. In germline, CDR1 is LGHNT, CDR2 FRNRAP. The CDR3 sequence is CASGYQVGTGELFF. DNA for the CDR3: TGTGCTAGTGGTTACCAGGTTGGCACCGGGGAGCTGTTTTTT.

This clonotype has a handful of counts. The V call is TRBV6-5, the J call TRBJ1-2, with 9 positions matching TRBD1. The germline gives CDR1 MNHEY, CDR2 SVGAGI. This CDR3 spans 16 amino acids. Trimming cost V 7 bases and J 1 base; bases outside gene matches: 10. The CDR3 sequence is CASTSGGTGSNYGYTF. DNA of the CDR3: TGTGCCAGCACCAGCGGGGGGACAGGGAGTAACTATGGCTACACCTTC.

The gene calls are TRBV12-3 or TRBV12-4 and TRBJ2-5; D ambiguous. The CDR3 is 15 amino acids. Trimming took 4 bases from V and 5 from J, leaving 17 bases between them. CDR3 sequence (DNA): TGTGCCAGCAGTTCCTCGGCACAGAAGAGGGAGACCCAGTACTTC. It is translated as CASSSSAQKRETQYF.

The J gene is TRBJ2-7, the V gene TRBV7-9; maybe TRBD1 (5 bases). CDR1 SEHNR and CDR2 FQNEAQ come from the germline V gene (reference sequence). The CDR3 runs 14 residues. Trimming took off 0 bases at V and 5 bases at J, with 11 bases between the two ends. CDR3 in amino acids: CASSLAGLRDEQYF. The CDR3 region has the DNA TGTGCCAGCAGCTTAGCGGGGCTGAGAGACGAGCAGTACTTC.

The chain is built from TRBV4-3 and TRBJ1-5; D is possibly TRBD1 (5 bases). The CDR3 has 13 residues. The germline V gene encodes CDR1 LGHNA and CDR2 YSLEER. Trimming cost V 0 bases and J 9 bases, with 9 bases left between them. The CDR3 nucleotides are TGCGCCAGCAGCCAAGATCCTGGGGCGCCCCAGCATTTT. It specifies CASSQDPGAPQHF.

The chain combines TRBV5-1 with TRBJ2-5; D possibly corresponds to TRBD2 (6 bases). The germline V gene has CDR1 SGHRS and CDR2 YFSETQ. Between the trimmed V and J ends, which lost 0 bases and 5 bases, there was a span of 14 bases. The CDR3 sequence is 15 residues long. CDR3 region: CASSLVPGADETQYF. The CDR3 nucleotides read TGCGCCAGCAGCTTGGTTCCGGGAGCGGATGAGACCCAGTACTTC.

The chain recombines TRBV6-1 with TRBJ1-2; D unclear. CDR3 size: 13 residues. Germline V CDR1 and CDR2: MNHNS, SASEGT. V lost 1 base and J 6 bases, leaving 9 bases between the germline ends. CDR3 protein: CASSEGGSNGYTF. In DNA, the CDR3 is TGTGCCAGCAGTGAAGGAGGGTCCAATGGCTACACCTTC.

A word on this clonotype: This sequence may be a read error, since a much larger clone differs from it by one base. The rearrangement joins TRBV7-2 to TRBJ2-5, with unresolved D. The germline CDR1 and CDR2 sequences are SGHTA and FQGNSA. V gave up 5 bases and J gave up 1 base, with 8 bases separating them. The CDR3 is 13 amino acids. DNA for the CDR3: TGTGCCAGCAGCCGCTGGACCCAAGAGACCCAGTACTTC. This sequence encodes CASSRWTQETQYF.

This clonotype was counted at least ten times. V is TRBV6-2 or TRBV6-3 and J is TRBJ1-4, with D maybe TRBD1 (5 bases). The CDR3 spans 17 residues. V was cut by 2 bases and J by 8 bases, with 21 bases left in between. Germline CDR1 MNHEY, CDR2 SVGEGT. CDR3 protein: CASSYRDGVGLSEKLFF. CDR3 bases: TGTGCCAGCAGTTACCGGGACGGGGTCGGTTTATCGGAAAAACTGTTTTTT.

This chain connects TRBV24-1 to TRBJ2-7; TRBD1 aligns across 8 bases. The CDR3 consists of 14 residues. Germline values: CDR1 KGHDR, CDR2 SFDVKD. With 4 bases clipped from V and 4 bases from J, the junction kept 5 bases outside the gene matches. CDR3 protein: CATSDPRTGYEQYF. The CDR3 nucleotides read TGTGCCACCAGTGACCCAAGGACAGGGTACGAGCAGTACTTC.